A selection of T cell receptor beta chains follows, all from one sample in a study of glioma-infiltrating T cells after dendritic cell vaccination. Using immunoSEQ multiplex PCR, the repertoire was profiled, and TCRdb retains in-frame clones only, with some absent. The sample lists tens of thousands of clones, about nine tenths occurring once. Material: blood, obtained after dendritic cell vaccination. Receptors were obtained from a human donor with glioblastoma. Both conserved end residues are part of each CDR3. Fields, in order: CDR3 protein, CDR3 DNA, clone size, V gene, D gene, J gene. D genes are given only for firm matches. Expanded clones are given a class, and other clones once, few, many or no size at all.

CDR3aa: CASSFRDRSFEQYF; CDR3nt: TGTGCCAGCAGTTTCCGGGACAGGTCTTTCGAGCAGTACTTC; abundance: NA; v_gene: TRBV6-5; d_gene: TRBD1; j_gene: TRBJ2-7
CDR3aa: CASSLAGGGAIDTQYF; CDR3nt: TGTGCCAGCAGCTTAGCCGGCGGGGGGGCTATAGATACGCAGTATTTT; abundance: NA; v_gene: TRBV11-2; d_gene: TRBD2; j_gene: TRBJ2-3
CDR3aa: CASSEDPSGAYNEQFF; CDR3nt: TGTGCCAGCAGTGAGGACCCTTCTGGGGCCTATAATGAGCAGTTCTTC; abundance: NA; v_gene: TRBV25-1; d_gene: NA; j_gene: TRBJ2-1
CDR3aa: CASSVDRQTNTIYF; CDR3nt: TGTGCCAGCAGCGTAGACAGACAAACGAACACCATATATTTT; abundance: NA; v_gene: TRBV9; d_gene: NA; j_gene: TRBJ1-3
CDR3aa: CSAAHLGQNTEAFF; CDR3nt: TGCAGCGCAGCTCATCTGGGACAGAACACTGAAGCTTTCTTT; abundance: NA; v_gene: TRBV29-1; d_gene: NA; j_gene: TRBJ1-1
CDR3aa: CASSQGAGQGAAYEQYF; CDR3nt: TGCGCCAGCAGCCAAGGGGCGGGGCAGGGGGCCGCCTACGAGCAGTACTTC; abundance: NA; v_gene: TRBV4-1; d_gene: TRBD1; j_gene: TRBJ2-7
CDR3aa: CSARTGGNYNSPLHF; CDR3nt: TGCAGCGCTCGGACAGGGGGAAACTATAATTCACCCCTCCACTTT; abundance: NA; v_gene: TRBV29-1; d_gene: TRBD1; j_gene: TRBJ1-6
CDR3aa: CASEGGTEAFF; CDR3nt: TGTGCCAGCGAGGGTGGCACTGAAGCTTTCTTT; abundance: NA; v_gene: TRBV5-4; d_gene: NA; j_gene: TRBJ1-1
CDR3aa: CASSLVYRSSTYEQYF; CDR3nt: TGTGCCAGCAGCTTAGTATACAGGTCTTCGACCTACGAGCAGTACTTC; abundance: once; v_gene: TRBV7-9; d_gene: NA; j_gene: TRBJ2-7
CDR3aa: CASSLSGEFRGAGELFF; CDR3nt: TGTGCCAGCAGCTTGTCCGGGGAATTCAGGGGAGCCGGGGAGCTGTTTTTT; abundance: few; v_gene: TRBV5-4; d_gene: NA; j_gene: TRBJ2-2
CDR3aa: CASSGGGQDSPLHF; CDR3nt: TGTGCCAGCTCAGGGGGGGGCCAAGATTCACCCCTCCACTTT; abundance: NA; v_gene: TRBV18; d_gene: NA; j_gene: TRBJ1-6
CDR3aa: CASSSPAGGADTQYF; CDR3nt: TGTGCCAGCAGTTCCCCAGCGGGGGGCGCAGATACGCAGTATTTT; abundance: NA; v_gene: TRBV27; d_gene: TRBD2; j_gene: TRBJ2-3
CDR3aa: CASSSLREGVAVDYGYTF; CDR3nt: TGTGCCAGCAGCTCTCTTCGGGAAGGTGTGGCGGTTGACTATGGCTACACCTTC; abundance: NA; v_gene: TRBV7-8; d_gene: NA; j_gene: TRBJ1-2
CDR3aa: CASSYEGTGTDTQYF; CDR3nt: TGTGCCAGCAGTTACGAGGGGACTGGCACAGATACGCAGTATTTT; abundance: once; v_gene: TRBV6-6; d_gene: NA; j_gene: TRBJ2-3
CDR3aa: CASSPIPRTGSYEQYF; CDR3nt: TGTGCCAGCAGTCCTATACCCAGGACAGGTTCCTACGAGCAGTACTTC; abundance: NA; v_gene: TRBV27; d_gene: TRBD1; j_gene: TRBJ2-7
CDR3aa: CASSEWGGPALLSGNTIYF; CDR3nt: TGCGCCAGCAGTGAGTGGGGGGGGCCAGCGTTATTATCTGGAAACACCATATATTTT; abundance: NA; v_gene: TRBV10-2; d_gene: NA; j_gene: TRBJ1-3
CDR3aa: CASSPWIAGENEQFF; CDR3nt: TGCGCCAGCAGCCCCTGGATAGCGGGGGAGAATGAGCAGTTCTTC; abundance: NA; v_gene: TRBV4-1; d_gene: TRBD2; j_gene: TRBJ2-1
CDR3aa: CVSSYFADRGEQYF; CDR3nt: TGTGTCAGCAGTTACTTTGCGGACAGGGGGGAGCAGTACTTC; abundance: NA; v_gene: TRBV6-5; d_gene: TRBD1; j_gene: TRBJ2-7
CDR3aa: CASSATGGGTEAFF; CDR3nt: TGTGCCAGCAGTGCAACCGGGGGGGGCACTGAAGCTTTCTTT; abundance: NA; v_gene: TRBV2; d_gene: NA; j_gene: TRBJ1-1
CDR3aa: CASSLEGLYEQYF; CDR3nt: TGCGCCAGCAGCTTGGAGGGGCTCTACGAGCAGTACTTC; abundance: NA; v_gene: TRBV5-1; d_gene: NA; j_gene: TRBJ2-7
CDR3aa: CAWRGLDFGTDTQYF; CDR3nt: TGTGCCTGGAGGGGACTAGATTTTGGCACAGATACGCAGTATTTT; abundance: NA; v_gene: TRBV30; d_gene: TRBD2; j_gene: TRBJ2-3
CDR3aa: CASSLGLVSTGELFF; CDR3nt: TGTGCCAGCTCACTGGGACTAGTATCCACCGGGGAGCTGTTTTTT; abundance: NA; v_gene: TRBV18; d_gene: TRBD2; j_gene: TRBJ2-2
CDR3aa: CASSSRKMTTPSAYEQYF; CDR3nt: TGTGCCAGCAGCTCCCGCAAAATGACTACCCCATCAGCCTACGAGCAGTACTTC; abundance: once; v_gene: TRBV21-1; d_gene: NA; j_gene: TRBJ2-7
CDR3aa: CASSDTPGTSVQYF; CDR3nt: TGTGCCAGCAGTGACACTCCCGGGACTAGTGTGCAGTACTTC; abundance: NA; v_gene: TRBV6-1; d_gene: TRBD2; j_gene: TRBJ2-5
CDR3aa: CARTWTFGYTF; CDR3nt: TGTGCCAGAACCTGGACATTTGGCTACACCTTC; abundance: NA; v_gene: TRBV2; d_gene: NA; j_gene: TRBJ1-2
CDR3aa: CASSQGLLSYEQYF; CDR3nt: TGTGCCAGCAGCCAGGGACTCCTCTCCTACGAGCAGTACTTC; abundance: NA; v_gene: TRBV11-2; d_gene: NA; j_gene: TRBJ2-7
CDR3aa: CASSPQSRGSGNTIYF; CDR3nt: TGTGCCAGCAGCCCCCAGTCCCGGGGCTCTGGAAACACCATATATTTT; abundance: NA; v_gene: TRBV7-2; d_gene: NA; j_gene: TRBJ1-3
CDR3aa: CASSYPAHSPPYEQYF; CDR3nt: TGTGCCAGCAGTTACCCTGCACACAGCCCTCCCTACGAGCAGTACTTC; abundance: NA; v_gene: TRBV6-5; d_gene: NA; j_gene: TRBJ2-7
CDR3aa: CASSSPYEQYF; CDR3nt: TGTGCCAGCAGTTCTCCCTACGAGCAGTACTTC; abundance: NA; v_gene: TRBV2; d_gene: NA; j_gene: TRBJ2-7
CDR3aa: CASREGQGRNTQYF; CDR3nt: TGTGCCAGCAGGGAAGGACAGGGGAGGAATACGCAGTATTTT; abundance: NA; v_gene: TRBV2; d_gene: TRBD1; j_gene: TRBJ2-3
CDR3aa: CASSFRPQSGGAGELFF; CDR3nt: TGTGCCAGCAGCTTCCGCCCCCAGAGCGGGGGGGCCGGGGAGCTGTTTTTT; abundance: NA; v_gene: TRBV5-6; d_gene: TRBD2; j_gene: TRBJ2-2
CDR3aa: CATHFDGNSNQPQHF; CDR3nt: TGTGCCACCCATTTCGACGGGAATAGCAATCAGCCCCAGCATTTT; abundance: once; v_gene: TRBV10-3; d_gene: NA; j_gene: TRBJ1-5
CDR3aa: CASSGRGGGWNEQFF; CDR3nt: TGTGCCAGCAGCGGTAGGGGGGGCGGCTGGAATGAGCAGTTCTTC; abundance: NA; v_gene: TRBV7-9; d_gene: NA; j_gene: TRBJ2-1
CDR3aa: CASSLDTGNEKLFF; CDR3nt: TGCGCCAGCAGCTTGGATACAGGGAATGAAAAACTGTTTTTT; abundance: NA; v_gene: TRBV5-1; d_gene: NA; j_gene: TRBJ1-4
CDR3aa: CASYQTGTGEGYTF; CDR3nt: TGTGCCAGTTATCAAACCGGGACAGGTGAGGGCTACACCTTC; abundance: NA; v_gene: TRBV18; d_gene: TRBD1; j_gene: TRBJ1-2
CDR3aa: CASRQSLGLAGGDEQYF; CDR3nt: TGTGCCAGCAGACAATCATTGGGACTAGCGGGAGGGGACGAGCAGTACTTC; abundance: NA; v_gene: TRBV28; d_gene: TRBD2; j_gene: TRBJ2-7
CDR3aa: CASSRGNTGELFF; CDR3nt: TGCGCCAGCAGTCGAGGGAACACCGGGGAGCTGTTTTTT; abundance: NA; v_gene: TRBV5-1; d_gene: NA; j_gene: TRBJ2-2
CDR3aa: CASSLESSGVPNYEQYF; CDR3nt: TGTGCCAGCAGCTTGGAGTCTAGCGGGGTTCCCAACTACGAGCAGTACTTC; abundance: NA; v_gene: TRBV5-4; d_gene: TRBD2; j_gene: TRBJ2-7
CDR3aa: CASSPPGTATYEQYF; CDR3nt: TGTGCCAGCAGCCCTCCCGGGACAGCCACCTACGAGCAGTACTTC; abundance: NA; v_gene: TRBV11-3; d_gene: TRBD1; j_gene: TRBJ2-7
CDR3aa: CAIRDRENTEAFF; CDR3nt: TGTGCCATCAGGGACAGAGAGAACACTGAAGCTTTCTTT; abundance: few; v_gene: TRBV10-3; d_gene: NA; j_gene: TRBJ1-1
CDR3aa: CASKQGYMSSFLTF; CDR3nt: TGTGCCAGCAAACAGGGTTATATGTCGTCGTTCCTGACTTTC; abundance: NA; v_gene: TRBV6-5; d_gene: NA; j_gene: TRBJ2-6
CDR3aa: CASSSTAGGQERSF; CDR3nt: TGTGCCAGCAGCTCCACAGCGGGAGGGCAGGAAAGAAGCTTC; abundance: NA; v_gene: TRBV9; d_gene: TRBD2; j_gene: TRBJ2-7
CDR3aa: CASGPGTDTQYF; CDR3nt: TGTGCCAGCGGGCCCGGCACAGATACGCAGTATTTT; abundance: once; v_gene: TRBV11-2; d_gene: NA; j_gene: TRBJ2-3
CDR3aa: CASSLDPTVESTF; CDR3nt: TGTGCCAGCAGCTTAGATCCTACAGTAGAATCCACCTTC; abundance: NA; v_gene: TRBV11-2; d_gene: NA; j_gene: TRBJ1-2
CDR3aa: CSVETPGQSYGYTF; CDR3nt: TGCAGCGTTGAGACCCCGGGACAGAGCTATGGCTACACCTTC; abundance: once; v_gene: TRBV29-1; d_gene: TRBD1; j_gene: TRBJ1-2
CDR3aa: CASSTEGAGNQPQHF; CDR3nt: TGCGCCAGCAGCACCGAGGGGGCCGGGAATCAGCCCCAGCATTTT; abundance: NA; v_gene: TRBV5-1; d_gene: TRBD1; j_gene: TRBJ1-5
CDR3aa: CASSPGQGNYGYTF; CDR3nt: TGTGCCAGCAGCCCGGGACAGGGGAACTATGGCTACACCTTC; abundance: once; v_gene: TRBV5-4; d_gene: TRBD1; j_gene: TRBJ1-2
CDR3aa: CASSGGQYGYTF; CDR3nt: TGTGCCAGCAGTGGGGGACAGTATGGCTACACCTTC; abundance: NA; v_gene: TRBV2; d_gene: TRBD1; j_gene: TRBJ1-2
CDR3aa: CASRRTSGGYNEQFF; CDR3nt: TGTGCCAGCAGAAGGACTAGCGGGGGATATAATGAGCAGTTCTTC; abundance: few; v_gene: TRBV6-5; d_gene: TRBD2; j_gene: TRBJ2-1
CDR3aa: CAWSVETSGSYGELFF; CDR3nt: TGTGCCTGGAGTGTAGAAACTAGCGGGAGTTACGGGGAGCTGTTTTTT; abundance: NA; v_gene: TRBV30; d_gene: TRBD2; j_gene: TRBJ2-2
CDR3aa: CASSQGLRQDNQPQHF; CDR3nt: TGCGCCAGCAGCCAAGGATTACGACAGGACAATCAGCCCCAGCATTTT; abundance: NA; v_gene: TRBV4-3; d_gene: NA; j_gene: TRBJ1-5
CDR3aa: CASSPPGFNIQYF; CDR3nt: TGTGCCAGCAGTCCTCCAGGGTTCAACATTCAGTACTTC; abundance: once; v_gene: TRBV28; d_gene: NA; j_gene: TRBJ2-4
CDR3aa: CATSREQGYGYTF; CDR3nt: TGTGCCACCAGCAGAGAACAGGGCTATGGCTACACCTTC; abundance: NA; v_gene: TRBV15; d_gene: NA; j_gene: TRBJ1-2
CDR3aa: CASRELVPSDEQFF; CDR3nt: TGTGCCAGCAGGGAATTGGTCCCATCGGATGAGCAGTTCTTC; abundance: NA; v_gene: TRBV2; d_gene: NA; j_gene: TRBJ2-1
CDR3aa: CASSLGQGFTGELFF; CDR3nt: TGCGCCAGCAGCTTGGGTCAGGGGTTCACCGGGGAGCTGTTTTTT; abundance: once; v_gene: TRBV5-1; d_gene: NA; j_gene: TRBJ2-2
CDR3aa: CASSRTGDNNQPQHF; CDR3nt: TGCGCCAGCAGCAGGACAGGGGATAACAATCAGCCCCAGCATTTT; abundance: NA; v_gene: TRBV5-1; d_gene: TRBD1; j_gene: TRBJ1-5
CDR3aa: CASSYRQGGNTIYF; CDR3nt: TGTGCCAGCAGCTACCGCCAGGGAGGAAACACCATATATTTT; abundance: NA; v_gene: TRBV7-2; d_gene: NA; j_gene: TRBJ1-3
CDR3aa: CASSQRPSEQETQYF; CDR3nt: TGCGCCAGCAGCCAACGTCCTAGCGAGCAAGAGACCCAGTACTTC; abundance: NA; v_gene: TRBV4-1; d_gene: NA; j_gene: TRBJ2-5
CDR3aa: CASSHRTSGSFYNEQFF; CDR3nt: TGCGCCAGCAGCCATAGGACTAGCGGGAGCTTCTACAATGAGCAGTTCTTC; abundance: NA; v_gene: TRBV4-3; d_gene: TRBD2; j_gene: TRBJ2-1